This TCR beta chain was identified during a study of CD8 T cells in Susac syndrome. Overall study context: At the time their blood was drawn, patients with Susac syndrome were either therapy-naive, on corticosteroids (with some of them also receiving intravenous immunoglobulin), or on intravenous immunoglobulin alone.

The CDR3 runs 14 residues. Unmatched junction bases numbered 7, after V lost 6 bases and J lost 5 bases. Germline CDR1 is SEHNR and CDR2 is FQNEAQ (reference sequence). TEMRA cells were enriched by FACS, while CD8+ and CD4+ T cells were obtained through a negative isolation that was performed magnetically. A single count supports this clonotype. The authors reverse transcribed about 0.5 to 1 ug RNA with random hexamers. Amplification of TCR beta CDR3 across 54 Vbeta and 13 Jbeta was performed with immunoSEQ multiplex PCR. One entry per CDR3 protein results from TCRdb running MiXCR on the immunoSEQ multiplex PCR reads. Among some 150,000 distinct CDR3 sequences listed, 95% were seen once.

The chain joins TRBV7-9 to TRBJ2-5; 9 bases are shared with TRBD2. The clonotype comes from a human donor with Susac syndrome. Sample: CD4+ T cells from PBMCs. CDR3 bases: TGTGCCAGCAGATTGGGAACTAGCGGGGAGACCCAGTACTTC. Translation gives CASRLGTSGETQYF.